This T cell receptor (beta chain) was documented in a study of radiation and T cells in renal cell carcinoma. The repertoire was sequenced with immunoSEQ multiplex PCR; TCRdb's copy has only in-frame clones and lacks some. The profile covers around 76,000 clones, with around 76% appearing a single time and approximately 5% taken by the ten largest. Noted time point: blood 2 weeks post-SBRT. This sample's treatment: 15 Gy SBRT to primary tumor, nephrectomy 4 weeks later. The tumor was a clear cell renal cell carcinoma. Germline V lookup: CDR1 MNHNS, CDR2 SASEGT. Trimming stripped 2 bases from V and 6 bases from J, with 19 bases between. The CDR3 consists of 16 residues. This clone was counted once.

The chain carries TRBV6-1 and TRBJ1-2; D is unresolved. The starting material was blood, obtained from a patient whose treatment included radiotherapy and nephrectomy. The receptor comes from a man aged 55 to 70 with renal cell carcinoma. CDR3 DNA sequence: TGTGCCAGCAGTGAAAATGGTGGGCAGACTATTCATGGCTACACCTTC. The encoded protein is CASSENGGQTIHGYTF.